This passage covers 26 T cell receptor beta chains from one sample sequenced in a study of cytomegalovirus exposure and HLA in healthy donors. Vbeta (60) and Jbeta (13) primers were used in the PCR. Assay: immunoSEQ multiplex PCR; the TCRdb copy retains only in-frame clones and omits some. This table holds about 170,000 clones, 80% found once. The specimen was PBMCs. These receptor sequences come from a male donor in good health and CMV-seronegative.

The CDR3 coding sequence is TGTGCCAGCAGCCTCCAGGACAGGTCAGCCCAGCATTTT. Its translation: CASSLQDRSAQHF. This chain links TRBV5-8 with TRBJ1-5, with TRBD1 matching 7 bases. Trimming at V came to 4 bases and at J to 11 bases, leaving 9 bases not matched to a gene. The CDR3 totals 13 residues. Germline-derived CDR1 and CDR2 are SGHTS and YDEGEE.

The rearrangement uses TRBV6-1 and TRBJ1-5; 7 nucleotides agree with TRBD1. Losses at the gene ends were 4 bases for V and 2 bases for J; bases not matched to a gene: 8. CDR1 and CDR2 from the germline V gene are MNHNS and SASEGT. This CDR3 spans 16 amino acids. CDR3 sequence: CASSVTGARGNQPQHF. As DNA, the CDR3 is TGTGCCAGCAGTGTTACAGGGGCGAGGGGCAATCAGCCCCAGCATTTT.

This chain connects TRBV5-1 to TRBJ1-3; 7 bases fit TRBD1. CDR3 size: 15 residues. Trimming cost V 3 bases and J 0 bases; bases outside gene matches: 3. Germline loops: CDR1 SGHRS, CDR2 YFSETQ. This chain's CDR3 is CASSSGTVSGNTIYF. The CDR3 DNA follows: TGCGCCAGCAGCTCCGGGACAGTCTCTGGAAACACCATATATTTT.

This CDR3 reads CASSSAAARNQPQHF. The CDR3 coding sequence is TGTGCCAGCAGTTCAGCCGCGGCCCGCAATCAGCCCCAGCATTTT. The J gene is TRBJ1-5, the V gene TRBV27; D call uncertain. V lost 4 bases and J 2 bases, leaving 12 bases between the germline ends. CDR1 and CDR2 from the germline V gene are MNHEY and SMNVEV (reference sequence). CDR3 size: 15 residues.

This clone was detected only a few times. This sequence joins TRBV9 and TRBJ2-7; the D is unclear. Germline CDR1 SGDLS, CDR2 YYNGEE. V was pared by 5 bases and J by 2 bases, with 14 bases between. The CDR3 has 14 amino acids. The CDR3 coding sequence is TGTGCCAGCAGTCCTCGTTTTGAGCCCTACGAGCAGTACTTC. It translates to CASSPRFEPYEQYF.

This clone was found a few times. The rearrangement uses TRBV5-1 and TRBJ2-3; D might be TRBD1 (6 bases). Germline values: CDR1 SGHRS, CDR2 YFSETQ. The CDR3 length is 15 residues. The V end was cut by 4 bases, the J end by 1 base, with 13 bases between. CDR3 sequence reads: CASSLRDTRTDTQYF. CDR3 in DNA: TGCGCCAGCAGCCTCCGGGACACGCGCACAGATACGCAGTATTTT. Full variable domain (outside the CDR3, taken from reference TRBV5-1 and TRBJ2-3): KAGVTQTPRYLIKTRGQQVTLSCSPISGHRSVSWYQQTPGQGLQFLFEYFSETQRNKGNFPGRFSGRQFSNSRSEMNVSTLELGDSALYLCASSLRDTRTDTQYFGPGTRLTVL.

The V and J genes are TRBV9 and TRBJ2-7, with D possibly being TRBD2 (6 bases). The CDR3 is made up of 14 amino acids. Germline CDR1 SGDLS, CDR2 YYNGEE. V gave up 6 bases and J gave up 2 bases, with 15 bases separating them. The CDR3 nucleotides are TGTGCCAGCACCCCGGGACTGGGGCCCTACGAGCAGTACTTC. Translating gives CASTPGLGPYEQYF.

As for this clone: Other DNA sequences in the sample encode the same CDR3. This chain connects TRBV7-9 to TRBJ2-5; D gene ambiguous. The CDR3 spans 13 residues. CDR1 is SEHNR, CDR2 FQNEAQ, per germline (reference sequence). Trimming took off 1 base at V and 4 bases at J, with 7 bases between the two ends. CDR3 protein: CASSLGARETQYF. The CDR3 nucleotides are TGTGCCAGCAGCTTAGGGGCTCGAGAGACCCAGTACTTC.

This rearrangement joins TRBV11-2 to TRBJ2-1; D is perhaps TRBD2 (5 bases). The germline V gene encodes CDR1 SGHAT and CDR2 FQNNGV. Trimming took off 0 bases at V and 9 bases at J, with 15 bases between the two ends. CDR3 size: 15 residues. The CDR3 region is CASSLDWRLAGEQFF. The DNA of the CDR3 is TGTGCCAGCAGCTTAGATTGGCGGCTAGCTGGTGAGCAGTTCTTC.

This clone was seen more than once but under ten times. The chain is built from TRBV13 and TRBJ2-2; 7 bases are a match to TRBD1. The CDR3 runs to 15 residues. The germline V gene has CDR1 PRHDT and CDR2 FYEKMQ (reference sequence). Unmatched junction bases numbered 6, after V lost 5 bases and J lost 3 bases. CDR3 nucleotides: TGTGCCAGCAGCCAGACGGGACAGCACACCGGGGAGCTGTTTTTT. It specifies CASSQTGQHTGELFF.

CDR3 residues: CASSLARGQSSYEQYF. The CDR3, as DNA: TGTGCCAGCAGCTTAGCAAGAGGCCAAAGCTCCTACGAGCAGTACTTC. This chain links TRBV7-9 with TRBJ2-7; D ambiguous. Between the trimmed V and J ends, which lost 0 bases and 0 bases, there was a span of 12 bases. This CDR3 spans 16 amino acids. Germline CDR1 reads SEHNR; CDR2 reads FQNEAQ (reference sequence).

The chain is built from TRBV5-6 and TRBJ2-5; D ambiguous. CDR1 SGHDT and CDR2 YYEEEE come from the germline V gene. The CDR3 consists of 14 residues. The V and J ends lost 0 bases and 3 bases respectively, with 9 bases between them. For the CDR3, the DNA is TGTGCCAGCAGCTTGGTGGCTACTAAAGAGACCCAGTACTTC. As protein: CASSLVATKETQYF.

The V and J genes are TRBV6-5 and TRBJ1-1, with D possibly matching TRBD1 (5 bases). Germline CDR1 MNHEY, CDR2 SVGAGI. V lost 0 bases to trimming and J lost 0 bases, with 8 bases between them. CDR3 length: 15 residues. CDR3 region: CASSYSAGLNTEAFF. Here the CDR3 DNA reads TGTGCCAGCAGTTACTCGGCAGGGCTGAACACTGAAGCTTTCTTT.

The chain recombines TRBV12-5 with TRBJ1-1, with 7 bases that match TRBD1. Germline loops: CDR1 LGHNT, CDR2 FRNRAP. The CDR3 has 19 amino acids. V lost 3 bases and J lost 2; bases outside the gene matches: 18. CDR3 residues: CASGLLSRDSLEVNTEAFF. The CDR3 DNA sequence: TGTGCTAGTGGTTTACTGAGTCGGGACAGTCTAGAGGTAAACACTGAAGCTTTCTTT. Complete variable domain (other parts from reference TRBV12-5 and TRBJ1-1): DARVTQTPRHKVTEMGQEVTMRCQPILGHNTVFWYRQTMMQGLELLAYFRNRAPLDDSGMPKDRFSAEMPDATLATLKIQPSEPRDSAVYFCASGLLSRDSLEVNTEAFFGQGTRLTVV.

This rearrangement joins TRBV27 to TRBJ2-4; D is undetermined. V gave up 6 bases and J gave up 0 bases, with 6 bases separating them. The CDR3 is 13 amino acids. CDR1 MNHEY and CDR2 SMNVEV come from the germline V gene (reference sequence). The chain's CDR3 is CASRELAKNIQYF. CDR3 nucleotide sequence: TGTGCCAGCAGAGAGTTAGCCAAAAACATTCAGTACTTC.

The rearrangement uses TRBV7-2 and TRBJ1-4; a possible D gene is TRBD1 (6 bases). CDR1 is SGHTA, CDR2 FQGNSA, per germline. Trimming removed 3 bases at V and 4 bases at J, with 12 bases between. The CDR3 totals 15 residues. In DNA, the CDR3 is TGTGCCAGCAGCTTTGGGGGCTCGGGTAATGAAAAACTGTTTTTT. Translating gives CASSFGGSGNEKLFF.

A single count supports this clone. The rearrangement links TRBV6-1 to TRBJ1-2; TRBD1 aligns across 7 bases. The CDR3 length is 14 residues. With 5 bases clipped from V and 5 bases from J, the junction kept 8 bases outside the gene matches. CDR1 and CDR2 from the germline V gene are MNHNS and SASEGT. CDR3 in amino acids: CASSQQAGGYGYTF. CDR3 coding DNA: TGTGCCAGCAGTCAACAGGCAGGGGGATATGGCTACACCTTC.

This sequence joins TRBV5-4 and TRBJ1-6; D unresolved. There are 17 residues in the CDR3. CDR1 and CDR2 (germline): SGHNT, YYREEE (reference sequence). With 5 bases removed from V and 0 bases from J, the gap between germline ends came to 15 bases. The DNA for the CDR3 is TGTGCCAGCAGTCGAAGGACTGGGAGCTCCTATAATTCACCCCTCCACTTT. Encoded protein: CASSRRTGSSYNSPLHF.

This sequence joins TRBV5-1 and TRBJ2-2; 10 bases line up with TRBD1. After removal of 4 bases from V and 3 bases from J, the junction contained 6 bases not matched to a gene. The CDR3 has 16 residues. Germline V gene data show CDR1 as SGHRS and CDR2 as YFSETQ. The CDR3 DNA is TGCGCCAGCAGCGAGCGACAGGGGGCCGACACCGGGGAGCTGTTTTTT. Protein product: CASSERQGADTGELFF.

The chain links TRBV2 to TRBJ2-5; 8 positions agree with TRBD1. The CDR3 runs to 14 residues. Germline V gene sequence: CDR1 SNHLY, CDR2 FYNNEI. V was clipped by 7 bases and J by 1 base; unmatched bases: 5. CDR3 loop: CASTFTGGQETQYF. In DNA form, the CDR3 reads TGTGCCAGCACCTTTACAGGGGGCCAAGAGACCCAGTACTTC.

The rearrangement uses TRBV10-3 and TRBJ2-7; a possible D gene is TRBD1 (7 bases). In germline, CDR1 is ENHRY, CDR2 SYGVKD. The CDR3 is made up of 13 amino acids. V lost 6 bases and J 6 bases, leaving 15 bases between the germline ends. In DNA form, the CDR3 reads TGTGCCATCAGCCCAGGGGGGAGATTCGAGCAGTACTTC. This codes for CAISPGGRFEQYF.

This chain connects TRBV6-5 to TRBJ1-5; perhaps TRBD1 as D (5 bases). The germline V and J ends were trimmed by 0 bases and 9 bases, with 18 bases remaining between them. The CDR3 is made up of 16 amino acids. Germline-derived CDR1 and CDR2 are MNHEY and SVGAGI. The CDR3 loop is CASSYSSGTAGGPQHF. In DNA form, the CDR3 reads TGTGCCAGCAGTTACTCGAGTGGGACGGCCGGGGGGCCCCAGCATTTT.

The chain recombines TRBV18 with TRBJ2-7; TRBD1 matches at 7 bases. CDR3 length equals 14 residues. Germline lookup yields CDR1 KGHSH and CDR2 LQKENI. V lost 5 bases, J lost 0 bases, and 4 bases stayed unmatched. CDR3 nucleotides: TGTGCCAGCTCATTCCGGGACAGCTCCTACGAGCAGTACTTC. Protein product: CASSFRDSSYEQYF.

The V call is TRBV10-3, the J call TRBJ2-1; D perhaps matches TRBD1 (5 bases). The germline V gene encodes CDR1 ENHRY and CDR2 SYGVKD. The CDR3 is 16 residues long. Trimming removed 0 bases at V and 7 bases at J, with 16 bases between. CDR3 in amino acids: CAISESTETPMNEQFF. CDR3 sequence (DNA): TGTGCCATCAGTGAGTCGACAGAAACCCCAATGAATGAGCAGTTCTTC.

The rearrangement uses TRBV2 and TRBJ1-2, with D possibly matching TRBD1 (6 bases). V was pared by 7 bases and J by 2 bases, with 11 bases between. Germline V gene data show CDR1 as SNHLY and CDR2 as FYNNEI. The CDR3 has 13 residues. CDR3 protein: CASTGTGNYGYTF. The CDR3 nucleotides read TGTGCCAGCACAGGTACAGGGAACTATGGCTACACCTTC.

The chain combines TRBV7-9 with TRBJ1-5, with D possibly TRBD1 on 5 matching bases. CDR3 length equals 19 residues. V was trimmed by 5 bases and J by 4 bases, leaving 27 bases between them. Germline CDR1 is SEHNR and CDR2 is FQNEAQ (reference sequence). As DNA, the CDR3 is TGTGCCAGCAGCCCTGGGGCAAGGCCGGGGACTAACATAAATCAGCCCCAGCATTTT. Protein: CASSPGARPGTNINQPQHF.